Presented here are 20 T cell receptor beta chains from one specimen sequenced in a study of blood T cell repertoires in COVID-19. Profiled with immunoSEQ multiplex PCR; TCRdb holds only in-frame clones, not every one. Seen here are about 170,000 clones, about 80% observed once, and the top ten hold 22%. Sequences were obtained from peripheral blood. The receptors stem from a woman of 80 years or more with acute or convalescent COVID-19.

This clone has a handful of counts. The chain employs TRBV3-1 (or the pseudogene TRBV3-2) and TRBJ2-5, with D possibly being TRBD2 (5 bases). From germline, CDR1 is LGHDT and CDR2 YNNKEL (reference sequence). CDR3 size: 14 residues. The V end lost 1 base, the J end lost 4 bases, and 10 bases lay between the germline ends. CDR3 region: CASSQVVGGETQYF. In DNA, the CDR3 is TGTGCCAGCAGCCAAGTGGTCGGAGGAGAGACCCAGTACTTC.

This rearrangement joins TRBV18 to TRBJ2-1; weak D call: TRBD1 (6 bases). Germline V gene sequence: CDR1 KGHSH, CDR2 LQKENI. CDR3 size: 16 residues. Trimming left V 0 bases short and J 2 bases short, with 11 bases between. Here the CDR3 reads CASSPPTGRTYNEQFF. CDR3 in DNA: TGTGCCAGCTCACCACCGACAGGCCGAACCTACAATGAGCAGTTCTTC.

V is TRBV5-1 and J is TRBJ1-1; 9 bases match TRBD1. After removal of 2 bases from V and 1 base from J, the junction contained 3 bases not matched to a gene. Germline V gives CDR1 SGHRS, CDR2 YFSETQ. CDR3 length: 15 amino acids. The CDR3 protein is CASSLGTGWNTEAFF. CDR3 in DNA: TGCGCCAGCAGCTTAGGGACAGGGTGGAACACTGAAGCTTTCTTT. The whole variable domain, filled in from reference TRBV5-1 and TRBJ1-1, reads KAGVTQTPRYLIKTRGQQVTLSCSPISGHRSVSWYQQTPGQGLQFLFEYFSETQRNKGNFPGRFSGRQFSNSRSEMNVSTLELGDSALYLCASSLGTGWNTEAFFGQGTRLTVV.

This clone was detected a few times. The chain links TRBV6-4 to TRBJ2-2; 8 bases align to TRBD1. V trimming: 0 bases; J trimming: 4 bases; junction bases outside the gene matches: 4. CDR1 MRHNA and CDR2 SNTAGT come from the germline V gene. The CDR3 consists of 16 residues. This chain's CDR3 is CASSDSGQEFTGELFF. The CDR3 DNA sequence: TGTGCCAGCAGTGACTCGGGACAGGAATTCACCGGGGAGCTGTTTTTT.

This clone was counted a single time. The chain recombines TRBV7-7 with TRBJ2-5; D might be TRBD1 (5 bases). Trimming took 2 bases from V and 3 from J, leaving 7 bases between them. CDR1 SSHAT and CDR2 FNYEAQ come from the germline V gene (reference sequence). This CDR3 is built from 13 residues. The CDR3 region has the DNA TGTGCCAGCAGCTTACTACAGGAAGAGACCCAGTACTTC. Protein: CASSLLQEETQYF. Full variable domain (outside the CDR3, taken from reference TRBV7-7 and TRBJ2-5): GAGVSQSPRYKVTKRGQDVTLRCDPISSHATLYWYQQALGQGPEFLTYFNYEAQPDKSGLPSDRFSAERPEGSISTLTIQRTEQRDSAMYRCASSLLQEETQYFGPGTRLLVL.

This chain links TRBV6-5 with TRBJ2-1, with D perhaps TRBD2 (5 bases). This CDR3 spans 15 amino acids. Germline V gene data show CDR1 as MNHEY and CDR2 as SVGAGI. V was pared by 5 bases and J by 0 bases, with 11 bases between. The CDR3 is CASSPGSSSYNEQFF. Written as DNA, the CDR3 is TGTGCCAGCAGTCCGGGGTCCAGCTCCTACAATGAGCAGTTCTTC.

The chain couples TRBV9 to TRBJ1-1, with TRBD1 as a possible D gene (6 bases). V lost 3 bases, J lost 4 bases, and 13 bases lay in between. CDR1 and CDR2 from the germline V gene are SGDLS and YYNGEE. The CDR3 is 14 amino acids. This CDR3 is CASSGYGGRTEAFF. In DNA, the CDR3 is TGTGCCAGCAGCGGCTACGGGGGGCGCACTGAAGCTTTCTTT.

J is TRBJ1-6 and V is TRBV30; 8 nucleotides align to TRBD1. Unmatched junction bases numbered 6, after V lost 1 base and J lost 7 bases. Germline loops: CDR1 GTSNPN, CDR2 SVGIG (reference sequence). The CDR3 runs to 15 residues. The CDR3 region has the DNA TGTGCCTGGAGTGCTGGTGACAGGGGAAATTCACCCCTCCACTTT. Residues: CAWSAGDRGNSPLHF. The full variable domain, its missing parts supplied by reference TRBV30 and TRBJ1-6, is SQTIHQWPATLVQPVGSPLSLECTVEGTSNPNLYWYRQAAGRGLQLLFYSVGIGQISSEVPQNLSASRPQDRQFILSSKKLLLSDSGFYLCAWSAGDRGNSPLHFGNGTRLTVT.

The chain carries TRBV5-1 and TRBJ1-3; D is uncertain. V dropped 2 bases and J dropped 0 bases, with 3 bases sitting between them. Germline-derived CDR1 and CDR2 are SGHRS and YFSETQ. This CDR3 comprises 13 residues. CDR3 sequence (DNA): TGCGCCAGCAGCTTCAACTCTGGAAACACCATATATTTT. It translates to CASSFNSGNTIYF.

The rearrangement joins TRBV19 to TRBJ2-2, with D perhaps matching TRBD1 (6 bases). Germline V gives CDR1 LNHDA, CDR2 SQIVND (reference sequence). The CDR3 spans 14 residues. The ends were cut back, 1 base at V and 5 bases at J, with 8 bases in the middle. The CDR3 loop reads CASSIVQGTGELFF. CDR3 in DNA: TGTGCCAGTAGTATAGTCCAGGGGACCGGGGAGCTGTTTTTT.

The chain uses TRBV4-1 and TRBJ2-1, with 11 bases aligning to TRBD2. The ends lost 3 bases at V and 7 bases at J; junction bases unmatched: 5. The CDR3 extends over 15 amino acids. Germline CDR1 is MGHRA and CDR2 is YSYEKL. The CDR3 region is CASSQLTSGRNEQFF. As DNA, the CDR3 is TGCGCCAGCAGCCAGCTAACTAGCGGGAGAAATGAGCAGTTCTTC.

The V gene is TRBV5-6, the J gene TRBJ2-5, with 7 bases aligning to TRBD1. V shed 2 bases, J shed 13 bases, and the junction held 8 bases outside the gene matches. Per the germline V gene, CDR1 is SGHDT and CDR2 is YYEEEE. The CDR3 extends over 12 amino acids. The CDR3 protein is CASSFGQVPPYF. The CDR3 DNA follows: TGTGCCAGCAGCTTCGGACAGGTTCCTCCGTACTTC.

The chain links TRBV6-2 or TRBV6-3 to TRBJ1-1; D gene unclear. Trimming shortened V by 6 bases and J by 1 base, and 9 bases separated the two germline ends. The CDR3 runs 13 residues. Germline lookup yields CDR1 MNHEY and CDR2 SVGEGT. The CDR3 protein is CASRYLPNTEAFF. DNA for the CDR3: TGTGCCAGCAGATACCTTCCGAACACTGAAGCTTTCTTT.

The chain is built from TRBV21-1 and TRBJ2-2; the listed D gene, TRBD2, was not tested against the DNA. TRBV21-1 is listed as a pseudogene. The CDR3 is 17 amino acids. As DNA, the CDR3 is TGTGCCAGCAGCGCGAAAATGGGACTAGTGAAGACCGGGGAGCTGTTTTTT. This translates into CASSAKMGLVKTGELFF.

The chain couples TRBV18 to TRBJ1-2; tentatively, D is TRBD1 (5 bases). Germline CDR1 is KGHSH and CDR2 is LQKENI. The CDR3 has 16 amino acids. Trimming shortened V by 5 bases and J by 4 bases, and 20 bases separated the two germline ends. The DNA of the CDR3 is TGTGCCAGCTCAATGACCAAGGAGTTGGGGGGCTATGGCTACACCTTC. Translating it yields CASSMTKELGGYGYTF.

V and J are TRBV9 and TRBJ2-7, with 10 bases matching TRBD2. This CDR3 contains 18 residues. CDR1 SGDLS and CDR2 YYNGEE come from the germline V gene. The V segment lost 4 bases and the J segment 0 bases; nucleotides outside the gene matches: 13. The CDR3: CASSPLPGTSDFSYEQYF. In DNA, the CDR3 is TGTGCCAGCAGCCCTCTCCCGGGGACTAGCGATTTCTCCTACGAGCAGTACTTC.

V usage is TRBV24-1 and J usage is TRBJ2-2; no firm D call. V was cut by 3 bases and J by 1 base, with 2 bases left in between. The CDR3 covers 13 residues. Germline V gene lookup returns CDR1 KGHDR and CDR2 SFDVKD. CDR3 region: CATSDQNTGELFF. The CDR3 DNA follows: TGTGCCACCAGTGATCAGAACACCGGGGAGCTGTTTTTT.

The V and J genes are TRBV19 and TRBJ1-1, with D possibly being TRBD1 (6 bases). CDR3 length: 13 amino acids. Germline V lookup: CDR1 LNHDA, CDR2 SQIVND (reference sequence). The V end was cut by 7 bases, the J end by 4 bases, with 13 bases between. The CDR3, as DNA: TGTGCCAGTACCCAGGGGCCGGCCACTGAAGCTTTCTTT. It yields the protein CASTQGPATEAFF.

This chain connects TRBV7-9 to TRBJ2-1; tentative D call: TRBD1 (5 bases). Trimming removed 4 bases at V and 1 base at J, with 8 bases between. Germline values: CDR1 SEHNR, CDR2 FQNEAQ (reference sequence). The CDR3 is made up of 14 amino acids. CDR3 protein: CASSWQGSYNEQFF. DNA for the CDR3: TGTGCCAGCAGCTGGCAGGGATCCTACAATGAGCAGTTCTTC.

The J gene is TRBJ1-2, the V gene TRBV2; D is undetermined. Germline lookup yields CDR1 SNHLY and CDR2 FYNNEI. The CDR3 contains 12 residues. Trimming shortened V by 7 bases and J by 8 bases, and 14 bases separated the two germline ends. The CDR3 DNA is TGTGCCAGCACCGAAGATACGGGGGGCTACACCTTC. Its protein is CASTEDTGGYTF.